What follows is one T cell receptor beta chain and its context. These data originate in a study of blood T cell repertoires in COVID-19. Study-wide context: The origin of the acute and convalescent COVID-19 samples was the United States, Italy and Spain.

V was pared by 6 bases and J by 4 bases, with 8 bases of the junction left unmatched. The CDR3 runs 15 residues. Germline loops: CDR1 MNHEY, CDR2 SVGAGI. Data came from immunoSEQ multiplex PCR; TCRdb stores just in-frame clones and leaves some out. In the table there are tens of thousands of clones, approximately 88% of which are singletons. This sequence originates from a man aged 45-65 years with acute or convalescent COVID-19. The sample comprised peripheral blood. V is TRBV6-5 and J is TRBJ2-2; TRBD1 aligns across 7 bases. CDR3 nucleotides: TGTGCCAGCAGAAGACAGGGAGACGGCACCGGGGAGCTGTTTTTT. It specifies CASRRQGDGTGELFF.